This T cell receptor (beta chain) emerged from a study of identical twins (dated by TCRdb to 2016 to 2017). For the study in its entirety: TCR alpha and beta repertoires from monozygotic twins, unrelated adults of various ages and cord blood were deep-sequenced to test whether fetal clonotypes persist. Replicate twin experiments were performed at different times using different library preparation protocols to rule out contamination.

This clonotype was seen at least ten times. Its antigen is not yet known. Base-call qualities are not available, and no considerably larger clone is one nucleotide away. The receptor library was made with 5' RACE. Instrument used: Illumina HiSeq 2000. A universal primer binding site was introduced by template switching, and a unique molecular identifier was present in the final cDNA, enabling accurate counting of TCR cDNA molecules. Specific primers in the conserved constant-segment region were used to synthesize first-strand cDNA for the TCR alpha and beta chains. To control for contamination, every cDNA library carried two barcodes: a SMART-Mk sample barcode plus Illumina barcodes. TruSeq adapter sequences along with Illumina sample barcodes were introduced in two successive PCR steps. The TCR alpha and beta cDNA libraries were sequenced on the Illumina HiSeq platform using custom primers. For the original study's pipeline: Raw reads were processed with MiGEC to extract unique molecular identifiers, and MiXCR was used to determine CDR3 positions. For each individual, recombination models were inferred using an EM algorithm with the repgenHMM and IGoR tools. The analysis of shared clonotypes was done with the tcR package in R, with sharing normalized by the product of cloneset sizes. To study raw recombination free of thymic and clonal selection effects, out-of-frame nonproductive sequences were analyzed. The public reads were reprocessed in TCRdb via fastp at Q25 and MiXCR, keeping in-frame beta chains. Each entry is one CDR3 protein sequence, shown with its most common DNA and genes. The V and J calls, along with clone size, are taken from TCRdb and not from the paper's own processing. The sample yields 450,000 or so distinct CDR3 sequences; 13% to 15% were counted once. The ten top clones hold 0.4% to 0.55% of the sample.

From a lookup of the germline V gene, CDR1 and CDR2 are SGHRS and YFSETQ. The CDR3 goes from the cysteine to the phenylalanine over 14 residues. The kept DNA is CDR3 alone, 42 bases in frame from the first base. The V end gives up 4 bases and the J end 9 bases, leaving 9 bases in the junction not matched to a gene. General conclusions and limits of the study: Compared with coincidental sharing between unrelated individuals, an excess of low generation-probability sequences was observed among out-of-frame TCR alpha sequences shared between twins. Recombination models systematically underestimated out-of-frame TCR alpha sharing in monozygotic twins but agreed with sharing between unrelated individuals. Because the same donors could not be followed over many years, the conclusions depended on cross-sectional statistical analysis. Fewer insertions were carried by abundant cord blood beta clonotypes; a weaker similar trend was observed in young adult naive repertoires, while no such trend was observed in memory repertoires. In beta out-of-frame sequences, excess twin sharing was weaker, because having fewer shared sequences lowered the signal-to-noise ratio. Invariant T cells such as MAIT and iNKT could partly confound zero-insertion analyses, though diverse VJ usage argued against this for most clonotypes.

All donors were healthy Caucasians. Three pairs of female monozygotic twins, all aged 18 to 29 years, were included in the twin cohort. Positive isolation kits from Invitrogen were used to isolate CD4+ and CD8+ T cell populations. These data are also associated with another study on yellow fever vaccine responses in identical twins. The second source states: The authors reported that the T cell response to vaccination in identical twins appeared partly convergent and partly personalized. The study precisely tracked vaccine-responding T cell clones in identical twins.

The sequenced sample was CD4+ T cells sorted from blood. The chain was built from TRBV5-1 and TRBJ2-1; a stretch of 8 junction bases matches TRBD2. This receptor was identified in a woman in her late teens or twenties in good health. The CDR3 is CASSPGTRKAEQFF. The DNA reads as follows: TGCGCCAGCAGCCCAGGGACTAGAAAGGCTGAGCAGTTCTTC.